Sequencing of this TCR beta chain was carried out in a study of T cell responses to AZD1222 COVID-19 vaccine. Clones were sequenced by immunoSEQ multiplex PCR, and TCRdb holds only the in-frame ones, with some missing. Of roughly 150,000 clones detected, over 80% appear once; the ten largest clones hold 6% to 7.5%. The sample holds one count of this clone. Its antigen is still unknown. Findings and limits, study-wide: Within unmutated variant regions lay the reported targets of nearly half of spike-specific TCRs. Spike-specific TCR breadth and depth rose after two AZD1222 doses. It was only six AZD1222 recipients who were seropositive at baseline. CD4 TCRs covered the whole spike, strongest at regions 160-218 and 743-854.

The CDR3 length is 15 residues. Germline CDR1 SGHTA, CDR2 FQGNSA. Trimming left V 4 bases short and J 1 base short, with 13 bases between. This TCR was recovered from an adult who received the AZD1222 COVID-19 vaccine. V is TRBV7-2 and J is TRBJ1-2; D is uncertain. Material: peripheral blood, obtained 28 days after the second AZD1222 dose. In nucleotides, the CDR3 is TGTGCCAGCAGCTCCCCTCCTACCGATAACTATGGCTACACCTTC. The encoded protein is CASSSPPTDNYGYTF.